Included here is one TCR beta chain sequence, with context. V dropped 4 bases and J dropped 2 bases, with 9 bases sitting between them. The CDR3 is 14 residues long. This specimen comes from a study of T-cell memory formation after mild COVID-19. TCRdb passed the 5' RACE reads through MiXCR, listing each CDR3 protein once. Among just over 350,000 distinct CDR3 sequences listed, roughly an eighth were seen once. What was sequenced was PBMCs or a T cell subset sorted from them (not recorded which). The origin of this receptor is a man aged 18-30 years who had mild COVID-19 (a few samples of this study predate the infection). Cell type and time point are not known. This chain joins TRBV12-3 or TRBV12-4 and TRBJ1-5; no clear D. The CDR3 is CASSWAVGNQPQHF. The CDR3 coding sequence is TGTGCCAGCAGTTGGGCAGTCGGCAATCAGCCCCAGCATTTT.